The rows below give T cell receptor beta chains drawn from one sample of a study of spatial heterogeneity in lung cancer. One entry per CDR3 protein, called by TCRdb with MiXCR from the 5' RACE reads. The table shows about 36,000 distinct CDR3 sequences, with roughly 5.6% occurring only once. The source was PBMCs, collected at surgery. Source of these receptors: a female donor with early-stage non-small cell lung cancer. The CDR3 runs from the conserved cysteine through the conserved F or W.

v_call | cdr3_aa
TRBV5-1 | CASRVDGHNYGYTF
TRBV7-9 | CASSLQGSEQYF
TRBV19 | CASSMTGNQPQHF
TRBV10-3 | CAIRMGQGAQGEQYF
TRBV28 | CASSQREEGRETQYF
TRBV18 | CASSRQGAGGTEAFF
TRBV27 | CASSFDVGSVGETQYF
TRBV18 | CASSPSGRTNEQFF
TRBV5-1 | CASTQGANEKLFF
TRBV5-4 | CASSSDSLYQETQYF
TRBV5-1 | CASSLALHGTGELFF
TRBV6-5 | CASSAVGTDYEQYF
TRBV4-1 | CASSEWAVNEQFF
TRBV10-3 | CAIKGALTNEQFF
TRBV18 | CASSHSDSLTYEQYF
TRBV5-6 | CASSLVDSYEQYF
TRBV7-8 | CASSLRGLAGVSSYNEQFF
TRBV9 | CASTPGVWTGELFF
TRBV23-1 | CASSRKGAARETQYF
TRBV14 | CASSRRLAGGSNTGELFF
TRBV10-3 | CAISGASGSSYNEQFF
TRBV6-2/TRBV6-3 | CASSYRASGSVTDTQYF
TRBV11-2 | CASSLVRGEGNYGYTF
TRBV29-1 | CSVPVRLAGESSYEQYF
TRBV7-9 | CASSLNGGSYNEQFF
TRBV29-1 | CSAAGVSEGATDTQYF
TRBV25-1 | CASSEQEIYGYTF
TRBV6-5 | CASSSLAGGDTDTQYF
TRBV6-5 | CASSTTTGASETQYF
TRBV20-1 | CSAQELGQQRYEQYF
TRBV25-1 | CASSFTSSYEQYF
TRBV12-3/TRBV12-4 | CASRTWDRETQYF
TRBV5-8 | CASSLYRGSQPQHF
TRBV20-1 | CSASGQLPYNAQFF
TRBV20-1 | CSARDPISGRYNEQFF